The 5 T cell receptor beta chains given below trace back to one sample, sequenced in a study of spatial heterogeneity in lung cancer. TCRdb used MiXCR to reprocess the 5' RACE reads, holding one entry per CDR3 protein. The table includes 39,000 or so distinct CDR3 sequences, around 7.5% detected once. The time point: sample taken at primary tumor resection. No cell sorting; template was whole RNA from tumor, lung tissue or PBMC. This material consisted of PBMCs, taken at surgery. Receptor source: a male donor with early-stage non-small cell lung cancer.

The table lists this clonotype with many counts. The rearrangement links TRBV20-1 to TRBJ1-6; D is perhaps TRBD1 (5 bases). Germline assignment: CDR1 DFQATT and CDR2 SNEGSKA (reference sequence). This CDR3 contains 17 residues. V was cut by 1 base and J by 0 bases, with 13 bases left in between. This CDR3 reads CSARALVRDSYNSPLHF. DNA for the CDR3: TGCAGTGCTAGAGCCCTAGTCAGGGACTCCTATAATTCACCCCTCCACTTT.

This chain joins TRBV7-9 and TRBJ2-3; D uncertain. The germline V and J ends were trimmed by 5 bases and 0 bases, with 12 bases remaining between them. This CDR3 spans 15 amino acids. Germline V gene sequence: CDR1 SEHNR, CDR2 FQNEAQ (reference sequence). The CDR3 DNA follows: TGTGCCAGCAGCCCGGTGGCGTATAGCACAGATACGCAGTATTTT. It is translated as CASSPVAYSTDTQYF.

In this sample, this clonotype turned up a few times. The CDR3 bases are TGTGCCAGCTCACCCGGACTAGCGGTCAACACAGATACGCAGTATTTT. Translated, it gives CASSPGLAVNTDTQYF. The genes are TRBV18 and TRBJ2-3; TRBD2 matches 10 bases. Trimming removed 3 bases from V and 2 bases from J; junction bases left unmatched: 5. The germline V gene has CDR1 KGHSH and CDR2 LQKENI. This CDR3 region has 16 residues. The entire variable domain, with the rest obtained from reference TRBV18 and TRBJ2-3, is as follows: NAGVMQNPRHLVRRRGQEARLRCSPMKGHSHVYWYRQLPEEGLKFMVYLQKENIIDESGMPKERFSAEFPKEGPSILRIQQVVRGDSAAYFCASSPGLAVNTDTQYFGPGTRLTVL.

This clonotype was detected many times. The rearrangement uses TRBV7-2 and TRBJ2-3, with D perhaps TRBD1 (5 bases). CDR1 is SGHTA and CDR2 is FQGNSA in the germline V gene. This CDR3 has 15 amino acids. The V end lost 1 base, the J end lost 3 bases, and 11 bases lay between the germline ends. Here the CDR3 reads CASSLVDISTDTQYF. In DNA form, the CDR3 reads TGTGCCAGCAGCTTAGTGGACATTTCGACAGATACGCAGTATTTT.

The chain recombines TRBV5-5 with TRBJ1-1; D may be TRBD1 (5 bases). Trimming stripped 1 base from V and 7 bases from J, with 11 bases between. CDR3 size: 13 residues. Per germline, CDR1 SGHKS and CDR2 YYEKEE (reference sequence). The DNA of the CDR3 is TGTGCCAGCAGCTTGTCCAGGGAGAGTGAAGCTTTCTTT. This gives the protein CASSLSRESEAFF. Filled out from reference TRBV5-5 and TRBJ1-1, the complete variable domain reads DAGVTQSPTHLIKTRGQQVTLRCSPISGHKSVSWYQQVLGQGPQFIFQYYEKEERGRGNFPDRFSARQFPNYSSELNVNALLLGDSALYLCASSLSRESEAFFGQGTRLTVV.